A single sample gave rise to the 8 T cell receptor beta chains below, sequenced in a study of PD-1 blockade in classical Hodgkin lymphoma. Clones were sequenced by immunoSEQ multiplex PCR, and TCRdb holds only the in-frame ones, with some missing. This table holds just over 60,000 clones, about 91% found once. Every patient had relapsed following autologous stem cell transplantation, and cohorts differed in brentuximab vedotin exposure. The material sequenced was peripheral blood mononuclear cells (PBMCs), taken at baseline. The source is a human donor with classical Hodgkin lymphoma.

The chain is built from TRBV5-1 and TRBJ2-1, with TRBD2 matching 15 bases. This CDR3 is built from 17 residues. V lost 2 bases to trimming and J lost 7 bases; unmatched junction nucleotides: 7. Germline V gene lookup returns CDR1 SGHRS and CDR2 YFSETQ. The CDR3 DNA is TGCGCCAGCAGCTTTGGACTAGCGGGGGGGCCTTGGAATGAGCAGTTCTTC. It codes for CASSFGLAGGPWNEQFF.

This clone was seen only once. The J gene is TRBJ1-1, the V gene TRBV5-6; D is uncertain. There are 16 residues in the CDR3. V lost 4 bases, J lost 0 bases, and 16 bases lay in between. Germline values: CDR1 SGHDT, CDR2 YYEEEE. Here the CDR3 DNA reads TGTGCCAGCAGCCTAGCTTCCGGAGGAATGAACACTGAAGCTTTCTTT. Its protein is CASSLASGGMNTEAFF.

V is TRBV12-5 and J is TRBJ2-5; TRBD2 is a possible D gene (7 bases). The ends were cut back, 4 bases at V and 5 bases at J, with 14 bases in the middle. The germline V gene has CDR1 LGHNT and CDR2 FRNRAP. CDR3 length: 14 residues. The CDR3 DNA sequence: TGTGCTAGTGGTTCTGGGGGGGCCTTGGAGACCCAGTACTTC. Translated: CASGSGGALETQYF. The full variable domain, its missing parts supplied by reference TRBV12-5 and TRBJ2-5, is DARVTQTPRHKVTEMGQEVTMRCQPILGHNTVFWYRQTMMQGLELLAYFRNRAPLDDSGMPKDRFSAEMPDATLATLKIQPSEPRDSAVYFCASGSGGALETQYFGPGTRLLVL.

V usage is TRBV7-9 and J usage is TRBJ1-1; no clear D gene. The V end lost 7 bases, the J end lost 5 bases, and 17 bases lay between the germline ends. The germline CDR1 and CDR2 sequences are SEHNR and FQNEAQ (reference sequence). This CDR3 spans 14 amino acids. The CDR3 coding sequence is TGTGCCAGCATCTCCACTATAGTAGAGACTGAAGCTTTCTTT. Its protein product is CASISTIVETEAFF.

Only one count was recorded for this clone. The rearrangement uses TRBV5-4 and TRBJ1-4; the D gene is possibly TRBD1 (6 bases). Germline V gene sequence: CDR1 SGHNT, CDR2 YYREEE (reference sequence). The CDR3 is made up of 14 amino acids. V was trimmed by 5 bases and J by 4 bases, leaving 12 bases between them. The CDR3 nucleotides read TGTGCCAGCAGTCCGGACAGTGGTAATGAAAAACTGTTTTTT. Amino acids: CASSPDSGNEKLFF.

This chain links TRBV29-1 with TRBJ2-3, with a weak D call TRBD2 (6 bases). This CDR3 contains 13 residues. Trimming pared 3 bases from V and 4 bases from J, leaving 11 bases between. Germline V gene data show CDR1 as SQVTM and CDR2 as ANQGSEA. The CDR3 DNA reads as TGCAGCGTTGAGCGAGCGGGTCCAGATACGCAGTATTTT. Its protein product is CSVERAGPDTQYF.

V gene TRBV5-4 combines with J gene TRBJ1-1; D is unresolved. CDR3 size: 15 residues. V dropped 1 base and J dropped 1 base, with 11 bases sitting between them. CDR1 is SGHNT and CDR2 is YYREEE in the germline V gene (reference sequence). CDR3 DNA sequence: TGTGCCAGCAGCTTGTGGCCCGTAGCGAACACTGAAGCTTTCTTT. Protein sequence: CASSLWPVANTEAFF.

The chain has TRBV9 and TRBJ2-7, with TRBD1 matching over 10 bases. The trim removed 3 bases at V and 5 bases at J, leaving 2 bases unmatched. The germline V gene has CDR1 SGDLS and CDR2 YYNGEE. This CDR3 contains 13 residues. Here the CDR3 reads CASSGDRGDEQYF. CDR3 DNA: TGTGCCAGCAGCGGGGACAGGGGCGACGAGCAGTACTTC. Filled out from reference TRBV9 and TRBJ2-7, the complete variable domain reads DSGVTQTPKHLITATGQRVTLRCSPRSGDLSVYWYQQSLDQGLQFLIQYYNGEERAKGNILERFSAQQFPDLHSELNLSSLELGDSALYFCASSGDRGDEQYFGPGTRLTVT.